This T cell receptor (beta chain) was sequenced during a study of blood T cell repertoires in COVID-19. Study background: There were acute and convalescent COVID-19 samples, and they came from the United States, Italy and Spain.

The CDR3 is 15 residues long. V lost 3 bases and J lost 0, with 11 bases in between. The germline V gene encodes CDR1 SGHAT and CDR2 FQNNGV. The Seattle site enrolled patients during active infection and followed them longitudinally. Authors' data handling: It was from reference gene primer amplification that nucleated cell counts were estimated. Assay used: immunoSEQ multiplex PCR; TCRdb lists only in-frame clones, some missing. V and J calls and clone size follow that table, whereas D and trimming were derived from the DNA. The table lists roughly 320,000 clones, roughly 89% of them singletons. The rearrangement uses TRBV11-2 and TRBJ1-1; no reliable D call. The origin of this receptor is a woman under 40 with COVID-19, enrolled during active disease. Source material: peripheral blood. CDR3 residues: CASSFQLTMNTEAFF. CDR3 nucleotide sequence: TGTGCCAGCAGCTTCCAGTTAACTATGAACACTGAAGCTTTCTTT.